These 21 T cell receptor beta chains were sequenced from one sample in a study of blood T cell repertoires in COVID-19. Produced via immunoSEQ multiplex PCR; TCRdb's table is partial and in-frame only. The repertoire includes roughly 500,000 clones, nearly 90% of them detected once, and 0.7% to 1% sits in the top ten. The sequenced sample consisted of peripheral blood. Every receptor here comes from a man in his late teens or twenties with COVID-19, enrolled during active disease.

The genes are TRBV16 and TRBJ2-1; 8 nucleotides line up with TRBD2. The germline gives CDR1 KGHSY, CDR2 FQNENV. V lost 2 bases and J lost 10; bases outside the gene matches: 10. The CDR3 contains 15 residues. In nucleotides, the CDR3 is TGTGCCAGCAGCCAAAGAGCCAGCGGGAGTAGAGAGCAGTTCTTC. Translated: CASSQRASGSREQFF.

The chain uses TRBV20-1 and TRBJ2-1; D remains ambiguous. This CDR3 contains 11 residues. V lost 4 bases and J 9 bases, leaving 10 bases between the germline ends. Germline CDR1 and CDR2: DFQATT and SNEGSKA (reference sequence). The CDR3 spells CSAINSREQFF. In DNA, the CDR3 is TGCAGTGCTATCAACTCCCGTGAGCAGTTCTTC.

The chain uses TRBV30 and TRBJ2-1; 11 bases agree with TRBD2. Germline values: CDR1 GTSNPN, CDR2 SVGIG (reference sequence). CDR3 length equals 13 residues. Unmatched junction bases numbered 1, after V lost 3 bases and J lost 6 bases. The CDR3 DNA is TGTGCCTGGAGACTAGCGGGAGCCAATGAGCAGTTCTTC. As protein: CAWRLAGANEQFF.

The rearrangement uses TRBV3-1 (or the pseudogene TRBV3-2) and TRBJ2-5; TRBD2 agrees at 8 bases. The CDR3 has 17 residues. Trimming removed 2 bases from V and 2 bases from J; junction bases left unmatched: 10. In germline, CDR1 is LGHDT, CDR2 YNNKEL (reference sequence). Here the CDR3 reads CASSQRGGTRLQETQYF. The CDR3, as DNA: TGTGCCAGCAGCCAAAGGGGAGGGACTAGGCTACAAGAGACCCAGTACTTC.

V and J are TRBV4-1 and TRBJ1-4, with 10 bases identical to TRBD1. This CDR3 is 16 amino acids long. With 3 bases clipped from V and 8 bases from J, the junction kept 9 bases outside the gene matches. The V gene's germline CDR1 is MGHRA and CDR2 YSYEKL. The CDR3 here is CASSQPRDRGGEKLFF. Written as DNA, the CDR3 is TGCGCCAGCAGCCAGCCTCGGGACAGGGGTGGAGAAAAACTGTTTTTT.

The CDR3 here is CASSLARDRAREQYF. CDR3 DNA: TGTGCCAGCAGCTTAGCTAGGGACAGGGCCAGGGAGCAGTACTTC. V and J are TRBV7-8 and TRBJ2-7, with 9 bases identical to TRBD1. This CDR3 contains 15 residues. Trimming cost V 0 bases and J 7 bases; bases outside gene matches: 7. Germline lookup yields CDR1 SGHVS and CDR2 FQNEAQ.

The chain joins TRBV19 to TRBJ2-3; possible D gene TRBD2, 5 bases. The CDR3 has 14 residues. CDR1 is LNHDA and CDR2 is SQIVND in the germline V gene (reference sequence). V lost 3 bases, J lost 5 bases, and 12 bases lay in between. The CDR3 DNA sequence: TGTGCCAGTAGTATTTCGGGGAGAGGAGATACGCAGTATTTT. Translating gives CASSISGRGDTQYF.

V usage is TRBV5-5 and J usage is TRBJ1-1; tentatively, D is TRBD1 (6 bases). Germline loops: CDR1 SGHKS, CDR2 YYEKEE (reference sequence). Deletions cut 2 bases from V and 4 bases from J, with 15 bases between. The CDR3 has 15 amino acids. CDR3 sequence (DNA): TGTGCCAGCAGCTTAGGCCCTACAGGGACCACTGAAGCTTTCTTT. This encodes CASSLGPTGTTEAFF. Looking up the rest from reference TRBV5-5 and TRBJ1-1 gives the full variable domain: DAGVTQSPTHLIKTRGQQVTLRCSPISGHKSVSWYQQVLGQGPQFIFQYYEKEERGRGNFPDRFSARQFPNYSSELNVNALLLGDSALYLCASSLGPTGTTEAFFGQGTRLTVV.

The V gene is TRBV7-2, the J gene TRBJ2-2; TRBD2 matches 8 bases. V lost 4 bases to trimming and J lost 4 bases; unmatched junction nucleotides: 5. Germline V lookup: CDR1 SGHTA, CDR2 FQGNSA. The length of the CDR3 is 15 residues. The CDR3 bases are TGTGCCAGCAGCTCGGGGGGGCATATCACCGGGGAGCTGTTTTTT. It codes for CASSSGGHITGELFF.

The V and J genes are TRBV18 and TRBJ1-3; the D gene is possibly TRBD1 (6 bases). V shed 6 bases and J shed 3 bases, with 12 bases lying between them. Germline V CDR1 and CDR2: KGHSH, LQKENI. The CDR3 contains 14 residues. CDR3 residues: CASSSRDIGNTIYF. The CDR3 nucleotides read TGTGCCAGCTCGTCTAGGGACATTGGAAACACCATATATTTT.

The chain has TRBV6-5 and TRBJ1-6; possible D gene TRBD1, 5 bases. This CDR3 has 15 residues. The ends were cut back, 4 bases at V and 7 bases at J, with 14 bases in the middle. CDR1 and CDR2 (germline): MNHEY, SVGAGI. As DNA, the CDR3 is TGTGCCAGCAGTTTACAGGAGCCCTGGAATTCACCCCTCCACTTT. Translating it yields CASSLQEPWNSPLHF.

The gene calls are TRBV14 and TRBJ2-1, with TRBD2 identical over 7 bases. The CDR3 length is 15 residues. Trimming at V came to 9 bases and at J to 3 bases, leaving 11 bases not matched to a gene. CDR1 and CDR2 from the germline V gene are SGHDN and FVKESK. The CDR3 spells CASDYWLADYNEQFF. CDR3 coding DNA: TGTGCCAGTGACTACTGGCTAGCGGACTACAATGAGCAGTTCTTC.

This clone was seen just once. The gene calls are TRBV18 and TRBJ2-5; 8 positions match TRBD1. V shed 4 bases and J 3 bases; nucleotides not matched to a gene: 4. Germline V gene sequence: CDR1 KGHSH, CDR2 LQKENI. The CDR3 has 14 residues. The CDR3 here is CASSLLQGEETQYF. The CDR3, as DNA: TGTGCCAGCTCACTCCTACAGGGGGAAGAGACCCAGTACTTC.

This rearrangement joins TRBV20-1 to TRBJ2-7, with a tentative D call TRBD2 (6 bases). Germline V lookup: CDR1 DFQATT, CDR2 SNEGSKA (reference sequence). The ends were cut back, 3 bases at V and 4 bases at J, with 13 bases in the middle. The CDR3 is made up of 13 amino acids. The CDR3: CSASSGEPYEQYF. The CDR3 coding sequence is TGCAGTGCTAGTTCGGGGGAGCCGTACGAGCAGTACTTC.

V is TRBV9 and J is TRBJ2-3; TRBD2 matches 9 bases. This CDR3 contains 15 residues. J gave up 7 bases and V 0 bases, and 6 bases lay outside the gene matches. In germline, CDR1 is SGDLS, CDR2 YYNGEE. The CDR3: CASSVAPSGEHTQYF. DNA for the CDR3: TGTGCCAGCAGCGTAGCACCTAGCGGGGAGCATACGCAGTATTTT.

This clone was seen once. The chain recombines TRBV4-2 with TRBJ2-5; D not certain. Germline V gives CDR1 LGHNA, CDR2 YNFKEQ. The CDR3 spans 15 residues. The V end lost 0 bases, the J end lost 2 bases, and 10 bases lay between the germline ends. This CDR3 reads CASSQDMYQQETQYF. For the CDR3, the DNA is TGTGCCAGCAGCCAAGATATGTACCAGCAAGAGACCCAGTACTTC.

The V gene is TRBV11-3, the J gene TRBJ2-2; 14 bases fit TRBD2. Germline CDR1 is SGHNT and CDR2 is YENEEA. This CDR3 spans 18 amino acids. V shed 0 bases and J 6 bases; nucleotides not matched to a gene: 6. Here the CDR3 reads CASSLDRLAGGPSGELFF. The DNA for the CDR3 is TGTGCCAGCAGCTTAGACCGACTAGCGGGAGGGCCCTCCGGGGAGCTGTTTTTT.

The chain recombines TRBV4-2 with TRBJ2-1; 14 bases map to TRBD2. The CDR3 covers 20 residues. V trimming: 4 bases; J trimming: 3 bases; junction bases outside the gene matches: 14. CDR1 LGHNA and CDR2 YNFKEQ come from the germline V gene. The CDR3, as DNA: TGTGCCAGCAGCCCTATAACGACTAGCGGGAGGGCCACAAGCTACAATGAGCAGTTCTTC. Its translation is CASSPITTSGRATSYNEQFF.

The chain combines TRBV27 with TRBJ2-5, with TRBD2 as a possible D gene (5 bases). In germline, CDR1 is MNHEY, CDR2 SMNVEV (reference sequence). Trimming took off 5 bases at V and 2 bases at J, with 12 bases between the two ends. This CDR3 is 14 amino acids long. CDR3 in DNA: TGTGCCAGCAGTCCCCAAAGGACTCAAGAGACCCAGTACTTC. Protein sequence: CASSPQRTQETQYF.

J is TRBJ2-1 and V is TRBV2; weak D call: TRBD2 (6 bases). The V gene's germline CDR1 is SNHLY and CDR2 FYNNEI. The V end was cut by 4 bases, the J end by 2 bases, with 12 bases between. The length of the CDR3 is 15 residues. CDR3 in amino acids: CASSGVGGAYNEQFF. The CDR3 DNA is TGTGCCAGCAGTGGGGTCGGCGGGGCCTACAATGAGCAGTTCTTC. The whole variable domain, filled in from reference TRBV2 and TRBJ2-1, reads EPEVTQTPSHQVTQMGQEVILRCVPISNHLYFYWYRQILGQKVEFLVSFYNNEISEKSEIFDDQFSVERPDGSNFTLKIRSTKLEDSAMYFCASSGVGGAYNEQFFGPGTRLTVL.

This clone was seen just once. The CDR3 coding sequence is TGCAGCGTTGCCTGGGGGGAACGGTACGAGCAGTACTTC. As protein: CSVAWGERYEQYF. The chain is built from TRBV29-1 and TRBJ2-7, with D possibly TRBD2 on 6 matching bases. CDR3 size: 13 residues. Germline values: CDR1 SQVTM, CDR2 ANQGSEA. V shed 4 bases and J shed 4 bases, with 14 bases lying between them.